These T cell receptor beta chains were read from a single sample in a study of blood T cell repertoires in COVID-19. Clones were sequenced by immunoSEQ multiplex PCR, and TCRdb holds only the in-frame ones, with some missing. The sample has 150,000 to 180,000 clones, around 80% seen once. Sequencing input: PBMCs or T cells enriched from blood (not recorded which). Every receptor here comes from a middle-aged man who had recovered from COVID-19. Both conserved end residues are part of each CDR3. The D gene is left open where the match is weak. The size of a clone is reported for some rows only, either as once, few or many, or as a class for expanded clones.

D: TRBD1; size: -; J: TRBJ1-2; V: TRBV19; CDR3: CASSIDRTGLLRGGYTF; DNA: TGTGCCAGTAGTATAGATAGGACAGGGCTTCTTCGCGGTGGCTACACCTTC
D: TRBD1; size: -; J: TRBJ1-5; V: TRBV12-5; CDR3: CASGLTGGNQPQHF; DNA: TGTGCTAGTGGACTGACAGGGGGCAATCAGCCCCAGCATTTT
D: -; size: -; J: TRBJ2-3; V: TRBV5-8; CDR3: CASSLAGRGGTDTQYF; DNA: TGTGCCAGCAGCTTGGCCGGAAGGGGTGGGACAGATACGCAGTATTTT
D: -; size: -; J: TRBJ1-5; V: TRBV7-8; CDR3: CASSLVYTNNQPQHF; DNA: TGTGCCAGCAGCTTAGTTTACACAAACAATCAGCCCCAGCATTTT
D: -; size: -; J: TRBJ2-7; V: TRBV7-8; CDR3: CASSQDSLEQYF; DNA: TGTGCCAGCAGCCAGGACAGCCTCGAGCAGTACTTC
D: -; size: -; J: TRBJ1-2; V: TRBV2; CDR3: CASGLDGTRNGYTF; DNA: TGTGCCAGCGGATTAGACGGGACACGTAATGGCTACACCTTC
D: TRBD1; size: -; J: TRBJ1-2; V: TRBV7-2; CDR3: CASPRPGQNIYGYTF; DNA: TGTGCCAGCCCTCGGCCGGGACAGAATATCTATGGCTACACCTTC
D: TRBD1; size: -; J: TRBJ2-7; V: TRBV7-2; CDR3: CASSNAGTGSYEQYF; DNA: TGTGCCAGCAGCAACGCGGGGACAGGTTCCTACGAGCAGTACTTC
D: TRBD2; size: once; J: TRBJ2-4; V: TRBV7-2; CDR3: CASSLKVTAGAFKNIQYF; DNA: TGTGCCAGCAGCTTAAAAGTTACAGCGGGGGCCTTCAAAAACATTCAGTACTTC
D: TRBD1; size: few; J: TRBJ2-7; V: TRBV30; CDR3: CAWGARGRPHEQYF; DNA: TGTGCCTGGGGGGCCAGGGGGCGCCCCCACGAGCAGTACTTC
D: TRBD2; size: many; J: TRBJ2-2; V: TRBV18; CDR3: CASSPPGSGAERTGELFF; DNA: TGTGCCAGCTCACCACCGGGTAGCGGGGCGGAGAGAACCGGGGAGCTGTTTTTT
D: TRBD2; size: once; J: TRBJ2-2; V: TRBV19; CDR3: CASTKGLAPNTGELFF; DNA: TGTGCCAGTACTAAGGGACTAGCTCCTAACACCGGGGAGCTGTTTTTT
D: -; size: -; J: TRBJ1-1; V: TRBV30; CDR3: CAWPGEVGTEAFF; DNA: TGTGCCTGGCCCGGGGAGGTTGGGACTGAAGCTTTCTTT
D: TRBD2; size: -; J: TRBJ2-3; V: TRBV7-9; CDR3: CASSSRLAGPDTQYF; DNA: TGTGCCAGCAGCTCCCGACTAGCGGGCCCAGATACGCAGTATTTT
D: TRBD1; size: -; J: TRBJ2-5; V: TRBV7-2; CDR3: CASTLGQGVQETQYF; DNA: TGTGCCAGCACCTTGGGACAGGGGGTCCAAGAGACCCAGTACTTC
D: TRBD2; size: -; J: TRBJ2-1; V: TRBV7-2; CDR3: CASSLGGAGVYNEQFF; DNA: TGTGCCAGCAGCTTGGGAGGAGCGGGGGTCTACAATGAGCAGTTCTTC